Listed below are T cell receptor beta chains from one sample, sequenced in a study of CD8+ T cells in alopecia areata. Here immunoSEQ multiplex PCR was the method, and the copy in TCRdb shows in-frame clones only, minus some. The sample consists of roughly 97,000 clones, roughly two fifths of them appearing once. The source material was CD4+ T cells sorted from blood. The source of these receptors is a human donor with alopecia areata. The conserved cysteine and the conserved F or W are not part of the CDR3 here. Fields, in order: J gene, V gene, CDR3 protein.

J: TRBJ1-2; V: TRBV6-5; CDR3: ASSDPGTGYGYT
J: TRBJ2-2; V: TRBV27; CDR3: AVRTSSVTGELF
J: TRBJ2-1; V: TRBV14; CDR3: ASSQVSGLYNEQF
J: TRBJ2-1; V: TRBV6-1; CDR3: ASSARSGMPYEQF
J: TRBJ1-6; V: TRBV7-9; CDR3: ASSIPGQGLYSPLH
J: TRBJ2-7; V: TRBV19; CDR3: ASSIRTNYEQY
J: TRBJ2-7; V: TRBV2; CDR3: ASSDWDRGINEQY
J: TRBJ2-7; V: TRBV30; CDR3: AWEFQGRTYEQY
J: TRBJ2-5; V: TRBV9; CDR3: ASSVSRVGETQY
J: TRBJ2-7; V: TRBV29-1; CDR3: SVPGTSYEQY
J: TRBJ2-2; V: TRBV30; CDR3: AWSVQMGGELF
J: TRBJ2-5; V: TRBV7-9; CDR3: ASSLKGIGYQETQY
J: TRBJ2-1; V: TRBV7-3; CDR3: ASSLSKSSYNEQF
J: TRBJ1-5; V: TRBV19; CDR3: ASHSSKGRVEPQH
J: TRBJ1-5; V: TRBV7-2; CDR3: ASNDGVGQPQH
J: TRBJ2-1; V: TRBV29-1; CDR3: SVGPREKQF
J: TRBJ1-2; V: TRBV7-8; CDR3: ASSLAVGQAVGYT
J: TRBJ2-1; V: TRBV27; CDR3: ASSSKTPRTSGDNEQF
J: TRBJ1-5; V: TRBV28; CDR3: ASRQTGNQPQH
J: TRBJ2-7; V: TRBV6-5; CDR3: ASSYFGTEY
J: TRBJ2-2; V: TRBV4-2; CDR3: ASSLGQGNTGELF
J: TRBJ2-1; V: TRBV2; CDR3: ASIRDRGSYNEQF
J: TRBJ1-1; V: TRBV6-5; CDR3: ASSFYGRVNTEAF
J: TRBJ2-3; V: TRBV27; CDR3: ASSFSFSTDTQY
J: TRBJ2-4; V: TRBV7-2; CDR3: ASSWQVAKNIQY
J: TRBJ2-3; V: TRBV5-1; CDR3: ASSGTGVSTDTQY
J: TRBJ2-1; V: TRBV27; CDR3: ASSTRTSGTPNEQF
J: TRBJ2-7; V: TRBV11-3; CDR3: ASSPGLAGGDEQY
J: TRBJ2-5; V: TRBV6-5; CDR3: ASSYSASGWETQY
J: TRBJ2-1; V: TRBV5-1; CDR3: ASSGSRDYNEQF
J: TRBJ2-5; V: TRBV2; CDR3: ASKADRDRETQY
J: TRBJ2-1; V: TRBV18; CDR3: ASSLGTGREQF
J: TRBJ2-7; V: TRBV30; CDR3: AWSDGRSPGY
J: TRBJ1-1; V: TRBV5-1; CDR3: ASSFSGTEAF
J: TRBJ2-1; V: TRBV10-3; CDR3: AISDTGTSNSEQF
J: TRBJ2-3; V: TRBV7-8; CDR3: ASSLAVTGGSDTQY
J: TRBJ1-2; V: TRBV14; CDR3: ASSPWTGGHGYT
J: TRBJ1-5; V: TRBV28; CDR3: ASSLTGTPGNQPQH
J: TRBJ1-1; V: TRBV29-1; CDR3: SVLYPVAF
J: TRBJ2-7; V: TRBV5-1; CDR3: ASSPSPTVTYEQY
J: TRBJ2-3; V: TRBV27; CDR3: ASRPTWDRGLDTQY
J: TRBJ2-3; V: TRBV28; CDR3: ASSLLDTQY
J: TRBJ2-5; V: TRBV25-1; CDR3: ASRGTNQETQY
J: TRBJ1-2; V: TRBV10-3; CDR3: AISAMTGRTTYGYT
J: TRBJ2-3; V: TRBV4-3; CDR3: ASSQDLDTSTDTQY
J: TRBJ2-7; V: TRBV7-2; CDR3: ASSSGLAVVYEQY
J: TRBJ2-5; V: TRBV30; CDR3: AWTILGGNGETQY
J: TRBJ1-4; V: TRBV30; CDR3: AWRISGTGNEKLF
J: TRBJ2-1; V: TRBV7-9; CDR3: ASGDRTSYNEQF
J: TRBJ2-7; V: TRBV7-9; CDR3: ASSSPGASGYEQY
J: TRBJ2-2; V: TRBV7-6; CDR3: ASRKTGGFNTGELF
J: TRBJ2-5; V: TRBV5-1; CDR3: ASSLAGERQETQY
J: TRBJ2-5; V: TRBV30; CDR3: AWSPDLRGETQY
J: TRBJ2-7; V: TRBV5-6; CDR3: ASSLVGYEQY
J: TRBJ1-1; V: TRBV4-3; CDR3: ASSQASNIDTEAF
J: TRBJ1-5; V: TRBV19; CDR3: ASSIVGEGTRYSNQPQH